Reported below is one T cell receptor (beta chain). Its target is unknown. Untouched CD4+ T cells were bead-isolated at around 98% purity. J was trimmed by 1 base and V by 6 bases; bases with no gene match: 3. Per germline, CDR1 WSHSY and CDR2 SAAADI. The length of the CDR3 is 14 residues. The sample belongs to a study of T cell repertoires and HLA-DP antigens. On the study more broadly: Transduced HeLa cells presented HLA-DP to CD4+ T cells. DNA input averaged about 200 ng in sorted CD137+CD4+ and roughly 1.2 ug in pre-culture CD4+. Notes on the study in general: Clones undetected before culture averaged roughly 40% against one allele and around 53% against the other.

TCRdb's table, derived via immunoSEQ multiplex PCR, lists solely in-frame clones and lacks some. Of around 90,000 clones in the sample, roughly 86% were seen once. This chain uses TRBV10-2 with TRBJ2-7; 10 bases match TRBD2. The source of this sequence is a man aged 45-65 years in good health and CMV-seronegative. Material: CD4+ T cells from PBMCs. Written as DNA, the CDR3 is TGCGCCAGCAGCGGACTAGCGGAGTCCTACGAGCAGTACTTC. It yields the protein CASSGLAESYEQYF.